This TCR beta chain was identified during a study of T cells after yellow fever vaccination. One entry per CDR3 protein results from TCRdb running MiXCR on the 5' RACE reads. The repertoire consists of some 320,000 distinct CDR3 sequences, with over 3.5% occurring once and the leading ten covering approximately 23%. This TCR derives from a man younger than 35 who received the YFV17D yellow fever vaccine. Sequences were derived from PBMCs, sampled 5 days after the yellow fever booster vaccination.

The DNA for the CDR3 is TGTGCCAGCAGCTTAGGAGTCGGGGGCGTTACAGATACGCAGTATTTT. Its protein is CASSLGVGGVTDTQYF. This chain joins TRBV7-9 and TRBJ2-3; D may match TRBD1 or TRBD2 (6 bases each). Deletions cut 1 base from V and 3 bases from J, with 14 bases between. CDR1 and CDR2 from the germline V gene are SEHNR and FQNEAQ (reference sequence). The CDR3 covers 16 residues.